This T cell receptor beta chain was observed in a study of shared clonotypes between healthy human individuals. General study findings and limits: When naive CD4 clonotypes were compared across a few donors, around 5% were shared. Estimated richness was generally greater in naive than memory subsets.

Healthy HIV-negative adults with no recent acute infections or vaccinations were recruited as donors. Authors' analysis steps: Quality scores were absent from the junction-only immunoSEQ sequences, so filtering differed. Sequenced by immunoSEQ multiplex PCR; TCRdb stores in-frame clones only, minus some. Clonal size and the V and J genes are those of that table, whereas D and trimming came from the DNA. The data contain a few million clones, about 92% of them singletons. CDR3 length: 15 residues. Trimming at V came to 4 bases and at J to 1 base, leaving 2 bases not matched to a gene. Per germline, CDR1 SGHRS and CDR2 YFSETQ. Notes on this clone: What it recognizes is unknown.

This chain connects TRBV5-1 to TRBJ2-2, with 9 bases fitting TRBD2. This receptor was identified in a man aged 18 to 29 in good health. Some clones in this sample may be carry-over from other donors' samples. The sequenced sample consisted of naive CD4+ T cells from PBMCs. Described subset: CD45RA+ positively selected. This CDR3 reads CASSILAGNTGELFF. In DNA, the CDR3 is TGCGCCAGCAGCATACTAGCGGGGAACACCGGGGAGCTGTTTTTT.